Here is one T cell receptor (beta chain) with its context. As yet, its antigen is unknown. The data were obtained in a study of response to subunit inactivated influenza vaccine. Via MiXCR, TCRdb re-called the RT-PCR reads, giving one row per CDR3 protein. The sample records hundreds of thousands of distinct CDR3 sequences, 16% being singletons. Overall study findings and caveats: Authors suggested few new T cells are recruited by each seasonal influenza vaccination.

The CDR3 is 13 residues long. The ends lost 3 bases at V and 9 bases at J; junction bases unmatched: 6. The germline gives CDR1 DFQATT, CDR2 SNEGSKA (reference sequence). This sample comprised CD4+ T cells sorted from PBMCs, obtained around 25 months after vaccination. The sequence was collected from a man between 50 and 75 years old who received an inactivated influenza vaccine. The rearrangement joins TRBV20-1 to TRBJ2-1, with 9 bases that match TRBD2. The CDR3 DNA follows: TGCAGTGCTAGTTTAGCGGGGGCTCGTGAGCAGTTCTTC. The encoded protein is CSASLAGAREQFF.